This T cell receptor (beta chain) was recovered during a study of breast tumors, draining lymph nodes, adjacent tissues. Overall study results and limits: Compared with lymph nodes, tumors were less diverse; compared with nontumor tissue, more. Tumor T cell lymph node origin was a supported hypothesis, not proven. Data fit most tumor T cells coming from lymph node, expanding in tumor. Luminal-like breast cancer showed significantly higher tumor–nontumor repertoire similarity than basal-like.

Each CDR3 protein gets one entry after TCRdb re-called the multiplex PCR reads with MiXCR. The sample includes approximately 130,000 distinct CDR3 sequences, 21% of them seen just once. Samples came from axillary lymph nodes draining the breast cancer. The CDR3 contains 13 residues. The V gene lost 0 bases and the J gene lost 0 bases, with 3 bases spanning the gap. Germline V CDR1 and CDR2: GTSNPN, SVGIG (reference sequence). Worth noting for this clonotype: No antigen is known for it.

The specimen was axillary lymph node tissue. The rearrangement uses TRBV30 and TRBJ1-5; D gene ambiguous. The sequence derives from a female donor with breast cancer. Some clones in this sample may be carry-over from other donors' samples. CDR3 amino acids: CAWSVRSNQPQHF. CDR3 nucleotides: TGTGCCTGGAGTGTGCGTAGCAATCAGCCCCAGCATTTT.